One sample yielded the 30 T cell receptor beta chains listed below, sequenced in a study of blood T cells in healthy people across ages. The use of a sample-barcoded 5' primer and a J-beta primer mix characterized a second PCR of about 7 to 12 cycles. TCRdb fed the 5' RACE reads into MiXCR, producing one record per CDR3 protein. The table lists hundreds of thousands of distinct CDR3 sequences, approximately 52% of them singletons. The sequencing input was blood. The receptors derive from a man in his sixties in good health.

This clonotype has only a few counts. The J gene is TRBJ2-7, the V gene TRBV28; 10 positions agree with TRBD1. V lost 11 bases, J lost 1 base, and 20 bases stayed unmatched. The germline CDR1 and CDR2 sequences are MDHEN and SYDVKM. The CDR3 length is 18 residues. In DNA, the CDR3 is TGTGCCGCTACCGAAAGTTGGGGACAGGGGTTTGTTTCCTACGAGCAGTACTTC. Its protein product is CAATESWGQGFVSYEQYF.

The chain recombines TRBV21-1 with TRBJ2-7; the D call TRBD1 from the table was never checked on the DNA. TRBV21-1 is reported as a pseudogene. The CDR3 loop spans 16 amino acids. The CDR3 loop reads CASSKPPGQGAYEQYF. CDR3 DNA: TGTGCCAGCAGCAAGCCACCGGGACAGGGCGCCTACGAGCAGTACTTC.

This clonotype was detected ten times or more. With a much larger clone just one base away, this may be a read error. The CDR3 DNA reads TGCAGTGCTAGAGATCGGGCTAGCGGGACTTTCAATGAGCAGTTCTTC. Its translation is CSARDRASGTFNEQFF. The chain combines TRBV20-1 with TRBJ2-1; 9 bases are a match to TRBD2. The junction had 9 bases not matched to a gene; V was cut back by 0 bases and J by 6 bases. The CDR3 extends over 16 amino acids. Germline values: CDR1 DFQATT, CDR2 SNEGSKA (reference sequence).

Many counts were recorded for this clonotype. This chain connects TRBV27 to TRBJ2-3, with D perhaps TRBD2 (6 bases). Germline V gene lookup returns CDR1 MNHEY and CDR2 SMNVEV (reference sequence). Between the trimmed V and J ends, which lost 2 bases and 3 bases, there was a span of 15 bases. The CDR3 runs 16 residues. CDR3 coding DNA: TGTGCCAGCAGTTTACTAACCATGGGGAGGACAGATACGCAGTATTTT. Its protein is CASSLLTMGRTDTQYF.

The chain employs TRBV4-2 and TRBJ1-6; no clear D gene. Trimming took off 2 bases at V and 5 bases at J, with 10 bases between the two ends. From germline, CDR1 is LGHNA and CDR2 YNFKEQ. This CDR3 has 15 residues. CDR3 loop: CASSQWQTNNSPLHF. The DNA of the CDR3 is TGTGCCAGCAGCCAATGGCAGACTAATAATTCACCCCTCCACTTT.

The CDR3 nucleotides read TGTGCCAGCAGACGGCCCGGGACAGGGTACACCGGGGAGCTGTTTTTT. This codes for CASRRPGTGYTGELFF. This sequence joins TRBV6-2 or TRBV6-3 and TRBJ2-2, with TRBD1 matching 9 bases. J was trimmed by 3 bases and V by 6 bases; bases with no gene match: 8. Looked up from germline, CDR1 is MNHEY and CDR2 is SVGEGT. The CDR3 totals 16 residues.

The sample holds one count of this clonotype. V usage is TRBV29-1 and J usage is TRBJ2-1; no clear D. The germline CDR1 and CDR2 sequences are SQVTM and ANQGSEA. Trimming shortened V by 5 bases and J by 10 bases, and 12 bases separated the two germline ends. This CDR3 has 11 amino acids. Written as DNA, the CDR3 is TGCAGCGTTCTCGTTACCTACGAGCAGTTCTTC. It is translated as CSVLVTYEQFF.

This clonotype came up many times. The V and J genes are TRBV18 and TRBJ2-7; TRBD1 might be the D (5 bases). The CDR3 extends over 13 amino acids. V gave up 8 bases and J gave up 6 bases, with 17 bases separating them. The V gene's germline CDR1 is KGHSH and CDR2 LQKENI. The CDR3 coding sequence is TGTGCCAGCACGCCGGAAACTCAGGGCGAGCAGTACTTC. Translation: CASTPETQGEQYF.

V usage is TRBV6-1 and J usage is TRBJ2-7, with TRBD2 matching over 7 bases. The V gene's germline CDR1 is MNHNS and CDR2 SASEGT. J gave up 6 bases and V 4 bases, and 6 bases lay outside the gene matches. CDR3 length: 13 residues. In DNA form, the CDR3 reads TGTGCCAGCAGTGCCCCCGTAGCGGGCGAGCAGTACTTC. This sequence encodes CASSAPVAGEQYF.

This clonotype was counted only a few times. This chain joins TRBV29-1 and TRBJ2-3; maybe TRBD2 (6 bases). Germline V gene sequence: CDR1 SQVTM, CDR2 ANQGSEA. Trimming took 3 bases from V and 0 from J, leaving 10 bases between them. The CDR3 spans 14 residues. The CDR3 sequence is CSVEGGVSTDTQYF. CDR3 in DNA: TGCAGCGTTGAGGGCGGGGTAAGCACAGATACGCAGTATTTT.

The rearrangement links TRBV3-1 to TRBJ2-5; 7 nucleotides line up with TRBD1. Germline loops: CDR1 LGHDT, CDR2 YNNKEL (reference sequence). This CDR3 is 15 amino acids long. The V and J ends lost 1 base and 5 bases, in that order; junction bases with no gene match: 7. The CDR3 reads CASSQATGARETQYF. As DNA, the CDR3 is TGTGCCAGCAGCCAAGCCACAGGGGCGAGGGAGACCCAGTACTTC.

The rearrangement uses TRBV9 and TRBJ2-5; D not certain. The DNA end lines up better with TRBJ2-7; the J call may be wrong. CDR1 and CDR2 from the germline V gene are SGDLS and YYNGEE. This CDR3 region has 14 residues. The CDR3 protein is CASSVGAQSYEQYF. CDR3 coding DNA: TGTGCCAGCAGCGTAGGAGCGCAATCCTACGAGCAGTACTTC.

This CDR3 reads CASSPATSGAPQYF. The CDR3 DNA follows: TGCGCCAGCAGCCCGGCGACTAGCGGCGCGCCCCAGTACTTC. The chain uses TRBV5-1 and TRBJ2-5; 9 positions match TRBD2. CDR3 size: 14 residues. Germline CDR1 is SGHRS and CDR2 is YFSETQ. V shed 4 bases and J 9 bases; nucleotides not matched to a gene: 10.

The chain has TRBV25-1 and TRBJ2-1, with 9 bases lining up with TRBD2. The germline V gene encodes CDR1 MGHDK and CDR2 SYGVNS. Unmatched junction bases numbered 5, after V lost 6 bases and J lost 5 bases. This CDR3 contains 14 residues. Written as DNA, the CDR3 is TGTGCCAGCAGGAGAGCGGGGGGAGACAATGAGCAGTTCTTC. Translation gives CASRRAGGDNEQFF.

The J gene is TRBJ2-5, the V gene TRBV20-1, with D possibly being TRBD2 (6 bases). Germline values: CDR1 DFQATT, CDR2 SNEGSKA (reference sequence). Trimming removed 8 bases at V and 5 bases at J, with 21 bases between. The length of the CDR3 is 14 residues. The CDR3 reads CSLTMGLNRETQYF. The CDR3 nucleotides read TGCAGTCTTACAATGGGACTCAACCGGGAGACCCAGTACTTC.

V gene TRBV29-1 combines with J gene TRBJ2-3, with 10 bases fitting TRBD2. Per germline, CDR1 SQVTM and CDR2 ANQGSEA. This CDR3 is 14 amino acids long. For the CDR3, the DNA is TGCAGTGCTGCCTCTAGCGGGGGTGCAGATACGCAGTATTTT. This gives the protein CSAASSGGADTQYF.

The rearrangement joins TRBV3-1 to TRBJ2-2; D perhaps matches TRBD1 (6 bases). This CDR3 has 16 residues. Germline values: CDR1 LGHDT, CDR2 YNNKEL (reference sequence). Trimming pared 1 base from V and 6 bases from J, leaving 15 bases between. DNA for the CDR3: TGTGCCAGCAGCCAAGTTTCAGGGGCGATCGCCGGGGAGCTGTTTTTT. Protein: CASSQVSGAIAGELFF.

V and J are TRBV28 and TRBJ2-3, with 7 bases identical to TRBD1. V trimming: 3 bases; J trimming: 0 bases; junction bases outside the gene matches: 6. Germline V gene sequence: CDR1 MDHEN, CDR2 SYDVKM. There are 16 residues in the CDR3. CDR3 amino acids: CASSLGQLSSTDTQYF. In nucleotides, the CDR3 is TGTGCCAGCAGTTTGGGACAGCTTTCCAGCACAGATACGCAGTATTTT.

This clonotype showed up just a few times. The chain has TRBV29-1 and TRBJ2-1; D ambiguous. CDR3 size: 12 residues. CDR1 SQVTM and CDR2 ANQGSEA come from the germline V gene. V was cut by 8 bases and J by 8 bases, with 16 bases left in between. The CDR3 region is CSHPALGDEQFF. CDR3 nucleotides: TGCAGCCATCCTGCCCTAGGAGATGAGCAGTTCTTC.

This chain connects TRBV9 to TRBJ1-2; no clear D gene. The CDR3 runs 14 residues. In germline, CDR1 is SGDLS, CDR2 YYNGEE. V shed 3 bases and J shed 0 bases, with 9 bases lying between them. In DNA, the CDR3 is TGTGCCAGCAGCGCCCGGACGGCTAACTATGGCTACACCTTC. Encoded protein: CASSARTANYGYTF.

V gene TRBV5-5 combines with J gene TRBJ2-7, with 7 bases that match TRBD2. The CDR3 runs to 17 residues. With V trimmed by 3 bases and J by 2 bases, 14 bases remained unmatched. Germline V gene lookup returns CDR1 SGHKS and CDR2 YYEKEE (reference sequence). Here the CDR3 DNA reads TGTGCCAGCAGCTCCCTTTGGACGGGGGGAATTGCCTACGAGCAGTACTTC. It translates to CASSSLWTGGIAYEQYF.

The chain combines TRBV20-1 with TRBJ2-5; no firm D call. The CDR3 totals 11 residues. From germline, CDR1 is DFQATT and CDR2 SNEGSKA (reference sequence). V lost 7 bases to trimming and J lost 5 bases, with 11 bases between them. The CDR3 DNA reads TGCAGTGTATGGGGTCGGGAGACCCAGTACTTC. Protein: CSVWGRETQYF.

The chain is built from TRBV7-2 and TRBJ1-1, with unresolved D. Germline assignment: CDR1 SGHTA and CDR2 FQGNSA. V dropped 3 bases and J dropped 5 bases, with 10 bases sitting between them. The length of the CDR3 is 13 residues. CDR3 protein: CASSLNGKTEAFF. CDR3 nucleotides: TGTGCCAGCAGCTTGAACGGGAAGACTGAAGCTTTCTTT.

The genes are TRBV29-1 and TRBJ2-1; the D is unclear. Germline V gene sequence: CDR1 SQVTM, CDR2 ANQGSEA. V lost 4 bases to trimming and J lost 1 base, with 11 bases between them. CDR3 size: 14 residues. The CDR3 here is CSVAVGQSYNEQFF. Here the CDR3 DNA reads TGCAGCGTTGCGGTAGGTCAATCCTACAATGAGCAGTTCTTC.

The chain employs TRBV7-2 and TRBJ2-7; TRBD1 agrees at 8 bases. The CDR3 sequence is 15 residues long. The trim removed 6 bases at V and 7 bases at J, leaving 14 bases unmatched. Germline CDR1 and CDR2: SGHTA and FQGNSA. The CDR3 sequence: CASSPGGTGGGEQYF. The CDR3 coding sequence is TGTGCCAGCAGTCCAGGGGGAACAGGGGGAGGTGAGCAGTACTTC.

This clonotype appeared a few times. This sequence joins TRBV4-2 and TRBJ2-5; D gene uncertain. V lost 1 base to trimming and J lost 3 bases, with 15 bases between them. The CDR3 totals 16 residues. Germline lookup yields CDR1 LGHNA and CDR2 YNFKEQ. CDR3 loop: CASSQGIAGLEETQYF. CDR3 DNA sequence: TGTGCCAGCAGCCAAGGAATTGCAGGCCTAGAAGAGACCCAGTACTTC.

This clonotype was observed at least ten times. The gene calls are TRBV2 and TRBJ2-3; perhaps TRBD1 as D (6 bases). The V gene's germline CDR1 is SNHLY and CDR2 FYNNEI. The CDR3 loop spans 13 amino acids. V was shortened by 11 bases and J by 3 bases, with 15 bases between the two germline ends. The CDR3: CALGRGSTDTQYF. CDR3 sequence (DNA): TGTGCCCTCGGCAGGGGATCGACAGATACGCAGTATTTT.

The chain carries TRBV5-5 and TRBJ1-1; D unresolved. In germline, CDR1 is SGHKS, CDR2 YYEKEE (reference sequence). Trimming left V 0 bases short and J 2 bases short, with 8 bases between. The CDR3 loop spans 14 amino acids. DNA of the CDR3: TGTGCCAGCAGCTTGGGAGGGTTTAACACTGAAGCTTTCTTT. Protein product: CASSLGGFNTEAFF. Together with reference TRBV5-5 and TRBJ1-1, the CDR3 gives the full variable domain: DAGVTQSPTHLIKTRGQQVTLRCSPISGHKSVSWYQQVLGQGPQFIFQYYEKEERGRGNFPDRFSARQFPNYSSELNVNALLLGDSALYLCASSLGGFNTEAFFGQGTRLTVV.

V usage is TRBV7-2 and J usage is TRBJ2-2; D is unresolved. Germline-derived CDR1 and CDR2 are SGHTA and FQGNSA. CDR3 length equals 14 residues. Between the trimmed V and J ends, which lost 1 base and 5 bases, there was a span of 8 bases. In DNA, the CDR3 is TGTGCCAGCAGCTTAGACGGAAAAACCGGGGAGCTGTTTTTT. Its protein is CASSLDGKTGELFF.

To note about this clonotype: At one end the junction does not follow the germline gene, possibly because of a read error. The rearrangement links TRBV5-1 to TRBJ1-5, with D possibly TRBD1 on 5 matching bases. The CDR3 has 16 residues. Germline V gene data show CDR1 as SGHRS and CDR2 as YFSETQ. The CDR3 sequence is CAGSPGPNSGDQPQHF. The CDR3 DNA reads as TGCGCCGGCAGCCCGGGACCAAATTCAGGCGATCAGCCCCAGCATTTT.